This T cell receptor beta chain was recorded in a study of T cells in tuberculosis (dated by TCRdb to 2017 to 2018). Study-level background: To characterize T cells specific for the mycobacterial lipid antigen glucose monomycolate (GMM), the study used CD1B tetramers together with high-throughput TCR immunosequencing. Active tuberculosis patient PBMC were archived before or within 7 days of starting standard anti-tuberculosis treatment. IGRA-negative adolescents, IGRA-positive adolescents with latent tuberculosis and adults with active tuberculosis, some 11 per group, were compared in a South African clinical cohort. The paper as a whole reports these results and caveats: Clinical samples were selected based on the availability of cryopreserved specimens, with adults included as active tuberculosis cases and adolescents included as controls. The smaller NN-distances were partly driven by shorter CDR3-alpha lengths in active tuberculosis patients, and the difference for TCR-beta did not reach statistical significance. Compared with IGRA-negative controls, TCR-alpha repertoires from active tuberculosis had smaller mean NN-distances to GMM-specific TCRs, which suggests that these TCRs underwent clonal expansion. Using GEM motif frequencies, a classifier achieved approximately 73% accuracy, whereas a classifier built on the diverse GMM-specific repertoire got to more than 85% accuracy (AUROC roughly 0.88).

Ends trimmed: V by 2 bases, J by 2 bases; bases unmatched to a gene: 3. The CDR1 and CDR2 encoded by the germline V gene are SGHRS and YFSETQ. There are 14 amino acids in the CDR3, from cysteine to phenylalanine inclusive. Only CDR3 DNA is held: 42 bases, read in frame from base 1. TCR libraries were generated with the immunoSEQ multiplex PCR assay, using TCR-beta and/or TCR-alpha/delta assays for each sample. The Illumina high-throughput platform was used to sequence the amplified TCR libraries. In the original analysis: Clustering and dimensionality reduction relied on pairwise TCRdist distances among GMM-specific receptors from T cells that were either sorted ex vivo or expanded in vitro. The score assigned to each clinical repertoire was mean NN-distance, meaning the average TCRdist to the nearest 10% of tetramer-positive reference sequences. GEM TCR motif frequency was computed as the fraction of unique TCRs matching known GEM sequences by V/J usage and CDR3 length. Linear discriminant analysis with leave-one-out cross-validation, implemented in scikit-learn, was used to classify active tuberculosis. TCRdb holds this immuneACCESS table with in-frame rearrangements only. Some clones are missing; in checked studies, unresolved V genes explain under half, and the rest has no known cause. V and J calls and clone size follow that table, whereas D and trimming were derived from the DNA. The sample table records 35,000 to 45,000 clones; roughly 95% of these occur just once. The ten largest account for about 4.5% of the sample.

In light of the paper, this sample's time point label describes: new active TB diagnosis, blood taken before or within 7 days of starting treatment. The patients with active tuberculosis were newly diagnosed, HIV-seronegative South African adults aged 18 years or older. Confirmation of active tuberculosis was obtained by positive sputum smear microscopy and/or positive M. tuberculosis culture. Immunosequencing was performed on unsorted cryopreserved PBMC, with 95,000 to 100,000 T cells per clinical donor covered on average. As for this clone: Its specific antigen is unknown. Base qualities are not provided; no much larger clone lies one nucleotide away.

The TCR was taken from an adult with tuberculosis. Sequencing was performed on PBMCs, taken at tuberculosis diagnosis. Here the chain combines TRBV5-1 and TRBJ2-7, and TRBD1 matches 8 of the central bases. This receptor carries the CDR3 CASSFGDRPYEQYF. The DNA sequence reads TGCGCCAGCAGCTTTGGGGACAGGCCCTACGAGCAGTACTTC.